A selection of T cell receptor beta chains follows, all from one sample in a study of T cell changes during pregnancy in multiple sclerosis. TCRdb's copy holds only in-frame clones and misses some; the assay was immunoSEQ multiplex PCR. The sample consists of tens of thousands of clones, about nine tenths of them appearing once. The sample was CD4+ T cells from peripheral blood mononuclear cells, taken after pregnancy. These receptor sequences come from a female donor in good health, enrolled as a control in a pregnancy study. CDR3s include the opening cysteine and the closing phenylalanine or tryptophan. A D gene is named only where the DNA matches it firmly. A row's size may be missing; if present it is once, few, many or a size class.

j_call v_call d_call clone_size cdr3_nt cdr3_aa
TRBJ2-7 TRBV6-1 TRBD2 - TGTGCCAGCAGTAACGGACTAGCGGTATCCTACGAGCAGTACTTC CASSNGLAVSYEQYF
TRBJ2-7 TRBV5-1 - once TGCGCCAGCGCGGTTAACCAGGGGTACGAGCAGTACTTC CASAVNQGYEQYF
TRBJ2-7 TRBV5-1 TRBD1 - TGCGCCAGCAGCCCCCTACAGGGGGTTCTGGGCGAGCAGTACTTC CASSPLQGVLGEQYF
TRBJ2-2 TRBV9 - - TGTGCCAGCAGCGCTAAGGACCGACGGGGAACGAACACCGGGGAGCTGTTTTTT CASSAKDRRGTNTGELFF
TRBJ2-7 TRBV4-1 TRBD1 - TGCGCCAGCGGGATAGGGACAGGGGTTATCGACGAGCAGTACTTC CASGIGTGVIDEQYF
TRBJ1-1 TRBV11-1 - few TGTGCCAGCAGCTTAGCGTTTCAGGTGGTGTCGAAGAACACTGAAGCTTTCTTT CASSLAFQVVSKNTEAFF
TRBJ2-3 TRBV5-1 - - TGCGCCAGCAGGGGAGGCACTAGCACAGATACGCAGTATTTT CASRGGTSTDTQYF
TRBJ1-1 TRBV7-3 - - TGTGCCAGCAGCGCGGGACCGAACACTGAAGCTTTCTTT CASSAGPNTEAFF
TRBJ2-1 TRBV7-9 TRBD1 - TGTGCCAGCTCTCGACAGGGACCTTACAATGAGCAGTTCTTC CASSRQGPYNEQFF
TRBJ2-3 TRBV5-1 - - TGCGCCAGCAGTTTCGGAGGTTACACAGATACGCAGTATTTT CASSFGGYTDTQYF
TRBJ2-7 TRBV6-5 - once TGTGCCAGCAGCCTGAATGGGGGACTGTACGAGCAGTACTTC CASSLNGGLYEQYF
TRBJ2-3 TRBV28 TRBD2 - TGTGCCAGCGGACATAGCGGGAGAGTGGGTACGCAGTATTTT CASGHSGRVGTQYF
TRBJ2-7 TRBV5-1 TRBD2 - TGCGCCAGCAGCTTGCTAACTAGCGGGAGCTCCTACGAGCAGTACTTC CASSLLTSGSSYEQYF
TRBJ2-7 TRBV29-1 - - TGCAGCGTGTCCCCGGGTGCGGGGTACGAGCAGTACTTC CSVSPGAGYEQYF
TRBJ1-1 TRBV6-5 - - TGTGCCAGCAGTTACTCGACAGTAAACACTGAAGCTTTCTTT CASSYSTVNTEAFF
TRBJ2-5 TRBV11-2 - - TGTGCCAGCAGCTTAGCTCAAGAGACCCAGTACTTC CASSLAQETQYF
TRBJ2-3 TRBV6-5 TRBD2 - TGTGCCAGCAGTTCCCGGACTAGTCCACCAGATACGCAGTATTTT CASSSRTSPPDTQYF
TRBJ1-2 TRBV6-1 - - TGTGCCAGCAGTGATGCAGGCCTCGGCTATGGCTACACCTTC CASSDAGLGYGYTF
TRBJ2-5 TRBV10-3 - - TGTGCCATCAGTAAGACACCCCGGGGGGAGACCCAGTACTTC CAISKTPRGETQYF
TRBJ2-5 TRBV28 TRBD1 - TGTGCCAGCAGCCCGCAGACCGGACAGGGGAAAGAGACCCAGTACTTC CASSPQTGQGKETQYF
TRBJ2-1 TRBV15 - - TGTGCCACCAGCAGTCGGACTACCGTCTACGGTGAGCAGTTCTTC CATSSRTTVYGEQFF
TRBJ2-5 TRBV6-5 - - TGTGCCAGCAGCCCTCGGGGGACCTTCCAAGAGACCCAGTACTTC CASSPRGTFQETQYF
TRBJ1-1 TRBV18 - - TGTGCCAGCTCACCGCGCAGGGTGAACACTGAAGCTTTCTTT CASSPRRVNTEAFF
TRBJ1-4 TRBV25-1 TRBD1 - TGTGCCAGCAGTTTCCCGGACAGGCTATATAATGAAAAACTGTTTTTT CASSFPDRLYNEKLFF
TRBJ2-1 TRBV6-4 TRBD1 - TGTGCCAGCAGTGCTGGACAGGTTCGATACAATGAGCAGTTCTTC CASSAGQVRYNEQFF
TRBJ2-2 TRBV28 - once TGTGCCAGCAGTTTACGCTACCCGGGACTCTACACCGGGGAGCTGTTTTTT CASSLRYPGLYTGELFF
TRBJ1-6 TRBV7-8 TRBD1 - TGTGCCAGCAGCTCAGACACCTCGACAGGGGTGAATTCACCCCTCCACTTT CASSSDTSTGVNSPLHF
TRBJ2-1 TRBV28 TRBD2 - TGTGCCAGTACGCGACTAGCGGGTTTCAATGAGCAGTTCTTC CASTRLAGFNEQFF
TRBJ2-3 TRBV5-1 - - TGCGCCAGCAGCTGGGGAGGCACAGATACGCAGTATTTT CASSWGGTDTQYF
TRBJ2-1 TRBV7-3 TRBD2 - TGTGCCAGCAGCCCACTAGCGGGGGTAGAGCAGTTCTTC CASSPLAGVEQFF
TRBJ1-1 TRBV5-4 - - TGTGCCAGCAGCCCGGGGACCGCGGGGGTGGCTTTCTTT CASSPGTAGVAFF
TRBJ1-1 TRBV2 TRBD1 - TGTGCCAGCAGGTTCAGGGGGAATACTGAAGCTTTCTTT CASRFRGNTEAFF
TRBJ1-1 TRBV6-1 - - TGTGCCAGCAGAGCCAGAGGAGGGGCTAACGCTGAAGCTTTCTTT CASRARGGANAEAFF
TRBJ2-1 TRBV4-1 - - TGCGCCAGCAGCCAAGATGAACTGAAGCAGTTCTTC CASSQDELKQFF
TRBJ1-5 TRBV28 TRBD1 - TGTGCCAGCAGTTCAGGGGGAGGCAATCAGCCCCAGCATTTT CASSSGGGNQPQHF
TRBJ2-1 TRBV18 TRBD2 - TGTGCCAGCTCGCTCGGGACTAGGGGGGAGCAGTTCTTC CASSLGTRGEQFF
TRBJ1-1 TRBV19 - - TGTGCCAGTACGAGGTGGGAGTCAATGAACACTGAAGCTTTCTTT CASTRWESMNTEAFF
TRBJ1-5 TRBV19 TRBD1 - TGTGCCAGTAGTATATTCGACAGGGGAGGGGGCAATCAGCCCCAGCATTTT CASSIFDRGGGNQPQHF
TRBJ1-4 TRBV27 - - TGTGCCAGCAGTTTTGGGGGGGAAAAACTGTTTTTT CASSFGGEKLFF
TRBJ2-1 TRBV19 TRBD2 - TGTGCCAGTAGTAAGGGACTAGCGTCCTACAATGAGCAGTTCTTC CASSKGLASYNEQFF
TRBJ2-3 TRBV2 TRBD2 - TGTGCCAGCAGTCAGGCGGGAGAAGATGGTACGCAGTATTTT CASSQAGEDGTQYF
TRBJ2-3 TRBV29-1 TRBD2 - TGCAGCGTTTCTAGGGCGGGGGTCACAGATACGCAGTATTTT CSVSRAGVTDTQYF
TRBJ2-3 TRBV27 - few TGTGCCAGCAGTTCCCAAGGGGGTACGCAGTATTTT CASSSQGGTQYF
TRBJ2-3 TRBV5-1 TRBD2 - TGCGCCAGCAGCTTAGCGGGGGCTAGCACAGATACGCAGTATTTT CASSLAGASTDTQYF
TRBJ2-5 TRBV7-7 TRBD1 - TGTGCTAGCAGCCTTGGACAGGGCCTCCAAGAGACCCAGTACTTC CASSLGQGLQETQYF
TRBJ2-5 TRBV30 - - TGTGCCTGGACTTCAGGAGAGACCCAGTACTTC CAWTSGETQYF
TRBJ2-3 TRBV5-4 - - TGTGCCAGCAGCCTAGGACAGATTGGAGATACGCAGTATTTT CASSLGQIGDTQYF
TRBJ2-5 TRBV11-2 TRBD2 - TGTGCCAGCACCGCGGGGGTTCGAGGGACAGAGACCCAGTACTTC CASTAGVRGTETQYF
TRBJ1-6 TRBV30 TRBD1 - TGTGCCTGGACGGGACAGGGAGAATCACCCCTCCACTTT CAWTGQGESPLHF
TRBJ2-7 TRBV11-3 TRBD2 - TGTGCCAGCAGCTTAAGACAGGGACTAGCGAGTTACGAGCAGTACTTC CASSLRQGLASYEQYF
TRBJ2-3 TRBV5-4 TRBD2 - TGTGCCAGCAGCGTGTTGTTAGCGGGGGGGTCAGATACGCAGTATTTT CASSVLLAGGSDTQYF
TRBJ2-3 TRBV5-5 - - TGTGCCAGCAGCTTGGCCGGGACAGATACGCAGTATTTT CASSLAGTDTQYF
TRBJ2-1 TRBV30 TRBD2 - TGTGCCTGGAGTCATCAGCTAGCGGGGGGCTACAATGAGCAGTTCTTC CAWSHQLAGGYNEQFF